The clone carrying this TCR beta chain came up once. As yet, its antigen is unknown. The record originates from a study of T cells in Graves' hyperthyroidism and ophthalmopathy. Study findings and constraints: Ophthalmopathy, which appeared later, was predicted by the model a median around 6.5 months before onset. Blood also contained most expanded thyroid clonotypes above 0.001.

Used for diagnoses were clinical symptoms, serum thyroxine and TRAb, thyroid ultrasound and orbital computed tomography. It was RNA transcripts that yielded the amplified TCR beta CDR3 regions. First-round RT-PCR with HTBI primers amplified the TCR CDR3 region. TCRdb fed the multiplex PCR reads into MiXCR, producing one record per CDR3 protein. The top ten hold roughly 15% of the sample, which has some 700,000 distinct CDR3 sequences, around a sixth seen once. Germline trimming cut 6 bases from V and 3 bases from J; bases unmatched to any gene: 7. Germline CDR1 and CDR2: DFQATT and SNEGSKA (reference sequence). The CDR3 runs to 14 residues.

The J gene is TRBJ2-3, the V gene TRBV20-1, with TRBD2 matching 9 bases. The source is a man in his forties or fifties with Graves' hyperthyroidism. Specimen: blood. The chain's CDR3 is CSAVAGVGTDTQYF. The DNA for the CDR3 is TGCAGTGCCGTAGCGGGAGTAGGTACAGATACGCAGTATTTT.